This T cell receptor (beta chain) was documented in a study of monozygotic twins with cystic fibrosis. Whole-study context: Library input was 2.5 to 3 micrograms of fragmented DNA, with 15 PCR cycles. The study, taken as a whole, reports: Low clonality (median around 0.0094) suggested a mostly naive repertoire. No link emerged between shared CDR3 counts and age, concordance or severity. V usage most resembled the co-twin in 13 of 16 pairs.

Sequenced by immunoSEQ multiplex PCR; TCRdb stores in-frame clones only, minus some. There are tens of thousands of clones in the sample; 95% to 98% occur only once, and 2.7% lies in the top ten. V lost 2 bases and J 5 bases, leaving 9 bases between the germline ends. Germline V gene lookup returns CDR1 MDHEN and CDR2 SYDVKM. The CDR3 totals 13 residues. Regarding this clone: The antigen is undetermined.

The sequencing input was blood. The receptor comes from a girl between 2 and 10 years old with cystic fibrosis. This rearrangement joins TRBV28 to TRBJ1-1; D might be TRBD1 (5 bases). CDR3 nucleotide sequence: TGTGCCAGCAGTTTACCGTGGGGGACTGAAGCTTTCTTT. This codes for CASSLPWGTEAFF.